The 26 T cell receptor beta chains below were found in one sample sequenced in a study of PD-1 blockade in classical Hodgkin lymphoma. Time point described: newly diagnosed, previously untreated cHL patient sample. The protocol was immunoSEQ multiplex PCR, while the TCRdb copy is restricted to in-frame clones and leaves out a portion. The sample comprises approximately 17,000 clones, around nine tenths of which are singletons, and 6.9% rests with the top ten. Sequencing was performed on peripheral blood mononuclear cells (PBMCs). The receptors come from a human donor with classical Hodgkin lymphoma.

V is TRBV30 and J is TRBJ2-1; 7 bases fit TRBD1. V gave up 2 bases and J gave up 3 bases; unmatched junction bases: 7. Germline loops: CDR1 GTSNPN, CDR2 SVGIG (reference sequence). The CDR3 loop spans 15 amino acids. The DNA for the CDR3 is TGTGCCTGGAGTCCAACGGCAGGGGGCTACAATGAGCAGTTCTTC. It encodes CAWSPTAGGYNEQFF. Variable domain in full (rest from reference TRBV30 and TRBJ2-1): SQTIHQWPATLVQPVGSPLSLECTVEGTSNPNLYWYRQAAGRGLQLLFYSVGIGQISSEVPQNLSASRPQDRQFILSSKKLLLSDSGFYLCAWSPTAGGYNEQFFGPGTRLTVL.

The chain carries TRBV6-4 and TRBJ2-1; 11 positions agree with TRBD2. J was trimmed by 10 bases and V by 4 bases; bases with no gene match: 12. CDR3 length equals 16 residues. Germline loops: CDR1 MRHNA, CDR2 SNTAGT. This CDR3 is CASSVLAGGLRREQFF. Written as DNA, the CDR3 is TGTGCCAGCAGTGTTCTAGCGGGAGGCCTCCGTAGGGAGCAGTTCTTC.

This chain links TRBV10-3 with TRBJ2-1; D is tentatively TRBD1 or TRBD2 (5 bases each). The germline CDR1 and CDR2 sequences are ENHRY and SYGVKD. V lost 8 bases and J 6 bases, leaving 17 bases between the germline ends. The CDR3 length is 14 residues. CDR3 bases: TGTGCCATCGGGGTGTTCGAGGGGATCAATGAGCAGTTCTTC. It codes for CAIGVFEGINEQFF.

The chain carries TRBV4-2 and TRBJ2-3; the D gene is possibly TRBD1 (6 bases). V lost 2 bases to trimming and J lost 0 bases, with 9 bases between them. CDR1 is LGHNA and CDR2 is YNFKEQ in the germline V gene. The CDR3 runs to 15 residues. The CDR3 region is CASSQSGASTDTQYF. DNA of the CDR3: TGTGCCAGCAGCCAATCAGGGGCTAGCACAGATACGCAGTATTTT.

J is TRBJ1-5 and V is TRBV25-1; 8 bases agree with TRBD1. The germline gives CDR1 MGHDK, CDR2 SYGVNS. The CDR3 is 14 amino acids. V gave up 4 bases and J gave up 6 bases; unmatched junction bases: 5. CDR3 residues: CASSAGQGGQPQHF. In DNA form, the CDR3 reads TGTGCCAGCAGTGCCGGACAGGGCGGTCAGCCCCAGCATTTT.

This clone occurred once. The CDR3: CASSRRRGVEQPQHF. DNA for the CDR3: TGTGCCAGCAGTAGACGCCGGGGGGTTGAGCAGCCCCAGCATTTT. The genes are TRBV6-5 and TRBJ1-5; D possibly corresponds to TRBD1 (5 bases). V shed 5 bases and J shed 7 bases, with 18 bases lying between them. CDR1 is MNHEY, CDR2 SVGAGI, per germline. The CDR3 contains 15 residues.

The rearrangement uses TRBV25-1 and TRBJ1-1; a weak D match, TRBD1 (5 bases). Between the trimmed V and J ends, which lost 3 bases and 8 bases, there was a span of 7 bases. CDR3 length: 11 residues. Per germline, CDR1 MGHDK and CDR2 SYGVNS. CDR3 region: CASSEHREAFF. The CDR3 DNA sequence: TGTGCCAGCAGTGAGCACAGGGAAGCTTTCTTT. The complete variable domain, with remaining parts taken from reference TRBV25-1 and TRBJ1-1, reads EADIYQTPRYLVIGTGKKITLECSQTMGHDKMYWYQQDPGMELHLIHYSYGVNSTEKGDLSSESTVSRIRTEHFPLTLESARPSHTSQYLCASSEHREAFFGQGTRLTVV.

The V call is TRBV25-1, the J call TRBJ1-4; 7 bases fit TRBD1. The CDR3 sequence is 17 residues long. From germline, CDR1 is MGHDK and CDR2 SYGVNS. Trimming removed 0 bases from V and 5 bases from J; junction bases left unmatched: 9. This chain's CDR3 is CASSEYESDRRNEKLFF. CDR3 nucleotide sequence: TGTGCCAGCAGTGAATATGAGTCGGACAGGAGGAATGAAAAACTGTTTTTT.

The chain has TRBV7-9 and TRBJ2-1, with D perhaps given as TRBD1 or TRBD2 (5 bases each). This CDR3 contains 15 residues. Germline CDR1 is SEHNR and CDR2 is FQNEAQ (reference sequence). V was pared by 5 bases and J by 2 bases, with 13 bases between. The CDR3 region has the DNA TGTGCCAGCAGCCCTCCCGGGACGACCTACAATGAGCAGTTCTTC. Translating gives CASSPPGTTYNEQFF.

In this sample, this clone turned up once. This chain joins TRBV7-3 and TRBJ2-1; 9 nucleotides line up with TRBD2. J gave up 6 bases and V 5 bases, and 11 bases lay outside the gene matches. The germline CDR1 and CDR2 sequences are SGHTA and FQGTGA. This CDR3 comprises 16 residues. CDR3 nucleotide sequence: TGTGCCAGCAGCGCAAGGGCGGGAGGGCCTATCAATGAGCAGTTCTTC. It translates to CASSARAGGPINEQFF.

Here the CDR3 DNA reads TGCGCCAGCAGCCAAGGAAGGGCTGAAAAACTGTTTTTT. Amino acids: CASSQGRAEKLFF. The V gene is TRBV4-1, the J gene TRBJ1-4; D call uncertain. Trimming took off 1 base at V and 7 bases at J, with 7 bases between the two ends. Germline V CDR1 and CDR2: MGHRA, YSYEKL. This CDR3 has 13 amino acids.

This chain connects TRBV29-1 to TRBJ2-5; no clear D. The CDR3 runs 12 residues. V was trimmed by 7 bases and J by 5 bases, leaving 14 bases between them. CDR1 and CDR2 (germline): SQVTM, ANQGSEA. In DNA, the CDR3 is TGCAGCGCCGCAGTCTATGGGGAGACCCAGTACTTC. Encoded protein: CSAAVYGETQYF.

CDR3 nucleotides: TGTGCCAGTAGTATTCAGCGGACGCCTTTGAACACTGAAGCTTTCTTT. Translating it yields CASSIQRTPLNTEAFF. The genes are TRBV19 and TRBJ1-1; D is ambiguous. Germline CDR1 is LNHDA and CDR2 is SQIVND (reference sequence). The CDR3 loop spans 16 amino acids. V lost 3 bases and J lost 0, with 14 bases in between.

The chain recombines TRBV5-1 with TRBJ2-3; D might be TRBD1 or TRBD2, each matching 6 bases. The V gene's germline CDR1 is SGHRS and CDR2 YFSETQ. This CDR3 spans 13 amino acids. V was clipped by 8 bases and J by 3 bases, with 13 bases between them. CDR3 nucleotide sequence: TGCGCCAGTTACCGCGGGACAACAGATACGCAGTATTTT. Protein product: CASYRGTTDTQYF.

This chain links TRBV19 with TRBJ2-5, with TRBD1 matching 9 bases. This CDR3 has 15 residues. The germline V gene has CDR1 LNHDA and CDR2 SQIVND (reference sequence). The V and J ends lost 7 bases and 5 bases, in that order; junction bases with no gene match: 11. The CDR3 DNA is TGTGCCAGTACCTTGGGACAGGGATCTAGGGAGACCCAGTACTTC. This sequence encodes CASTLGQGSRETQYF.

The CDR3 sequence is CASSQWETYEQYF. For the CDR3, the DNA is TGCGCCAGCAGCCAATGGGAGACTTACGAGCAGTACTTC. This chain joins TRBV4-1 and TRBJ2-7, with D possibly being TRBD2 (5 bases). CDR1 and CDR2 from the germline V gene are MGHRA and YSYEKL. The CDR3 runs to 13 residues. V gave up 2 bases and J gave up 4 bases, with 9 bases separating them.

The chain combines TRBV19 with TRBJ1-1, with 7 bases matching TRBD1. The CDR3 loop spans 13 amino acids. CDR1 and CDR2 (germline): LNHDA, SQIVND (reference sequence). V lost 3 bases and J lost 4; bases outside the gene matches: 2. CDR3 nucleotides: TGTGCCAGTAGTATGGGACAGCTCACTGAAGCTTTCTTT. It specifies CASSMGQLTEAFF.

This CDR3 is CSVGGRANTEAFF. The CDR3 region has the DNA TGCAGCGTTGGGGGCAGGGCGAACACTGAAGCTTTCTTT. The rearrangement uses TRBV29-1 and TRBJ1-1; TRBD1 might be the D (5 bases). The CDR3 spans 13 residues. V was cut by 4 bases and J by 1 base, with 10 bases left in between. Germline CDR1 is SQVTM and CDR2 is ANQGSEA.

The chain carries TRBV14 and TRBJ1-1; 9 nucleotides line up with TRBD1. From germline, CDR1 is SGHDN and CDR2 FVKESK. There are 16 residues in the CDR3. With 2 bases clipped from V and 3 bases from J, the junction kept 7 bases outside the gene matches. As DNA, the CDR3 is TGTGCCAGCAGCCAACGAATCCGGGACAGGGACACTGAAGCTTTCTTT. Amino acid sequence: CASSQRIRDRDTEAFF. The complete variable domain, with remaining parts taken from reference TRBV14 and TRBJ1-1, reads EAGVTQFPSHSVIEKGQTVTLRCDPISGHDNLYWYRRVMGKEIKFLLHFVKESKQDESGMPNNRFLAERTGGTYSTLKVQPAELEDSGVYFCASSQRIRDRDTEAFFGQGTRLTVV.

The chain combines TRBV10-1 with TRBJ2-5; D may be TRBD2 (5 bases). Trimming removed 10 bases at V and 5 bases at J, with 14 bases between. This CDR3 has 12 amino acids. Germline CDR1 reads WNHNN; CDR2 reads SYGVQD (reference sequence). The CDR3 reads CATSRREETQYF. The CDR3 bases are TGCGCCACCTCGAGAAGGGAGGAGACCCAGTACTTC.

J is TRBJ2-5 and V is TRBV5-1; 10 bases are a match to TRBD1. CDR1 SGHRS and CDR2 YFSETQ come from the germline V gene. Unmatched junction bases numbered 4, after V lost 1 base and J lost 1 base. CDR3 length equals 16 residues. In DNA, the CDR3 is TGCGCCAGCAGCTTGTACGGACAGGGGGTCCAAGAGACCCAGTACTTC. Residues: CASSLYGQGVQETQYF.

This chain uses TRBV2 with TRBJ1-1; 7 positions match TRBD1. Trimming at V came to 4 bases and at J to 5 bases, leaving 4 bases not matched to a gene. This CDR3 has 13 amino acids. Germline V gene lookup returns CDR1 SNHLY and CDR2 FYNNEI. The chain's CDR3 is CASSGQGRTEAFF. CDR3 DNA: TGTGCCAGCAGTGGACAGGGAAGAACTGAAGCTTTCTTT. The whole variable domain, filled in from reference TRBV2 and TRBJ1-1, reads EPEVTQTPSHQVTQMGQEVILRCVPISNHLYFYWYRQILGQKVEFLVSFYNNEISEKSEIFDDQFSVERPDGSNFTLKIRSTKLEDSAMYFCASSGQGRTEAFFGQGTRLTVV.

The chain combines TRBV29-1 with TRBJ2-3; D gene uncertain. Per germline, CDR1 SQVTM and CDR2 ANQGSEA. The CDR3 is 8 residues long. Trimming removed 7 bases at V and 10 bases at J, with 6 bases between. The CDR3, as DNA: TGCAGCGGAGAGGCGCAGTATTTT. It translates to CSGEAQYF.

The chain uses TRBV7-9 and TRBJ1-5; 8 bases map to TRBD1. Germline values: CDR1 SEHNR, CDR2 FQNEAQ (reference sequence). The CDR3 sequence is 14 residues long. V lost 1 base to trimming and J lost 6 bases; unmatched junction nucleotides: 2. The CDR3 sequence is CASSLGTGIQPQHF. For the CDR3, the DNA is TGTGCCAGCAGCTTAGGGACAGGGATTCAGCCCCAGCATTTT.

The chain recombines TRBV29-1 with TRBJ2-5; maybe TRBD2 (7 bases). Trimming pared 7 bases from V and 9 bases from J, leaving 18 bases between. The CDR3 length is 12 residues. Germline-derived CDR1 and CDR2 are SQVTM and ANQGSEA. CDR3 bases: TGCAGCGCCCAACCACAGGGAGGGTCCCAGTACTTC. Encoded protein: CSAQPQGGSQYF.

This chain joins TRBV28 and TRBJ2-6; the D gene is possibly TRBD1 (6 bases). This CDR3 spans 14 amino acids. Trimming took off 7 bases at V and 3 bases at J, with 10 bases between the two ends. Germline V CDR1 and CDR2: MDHEN, SYDVKM. CDR3 in amino acids: CASNTGYGANVLTF. DNA of the CDR3: TGTGCCAGCAACACAGGGTATGGGGCCAACGTCCTGACTTTC.